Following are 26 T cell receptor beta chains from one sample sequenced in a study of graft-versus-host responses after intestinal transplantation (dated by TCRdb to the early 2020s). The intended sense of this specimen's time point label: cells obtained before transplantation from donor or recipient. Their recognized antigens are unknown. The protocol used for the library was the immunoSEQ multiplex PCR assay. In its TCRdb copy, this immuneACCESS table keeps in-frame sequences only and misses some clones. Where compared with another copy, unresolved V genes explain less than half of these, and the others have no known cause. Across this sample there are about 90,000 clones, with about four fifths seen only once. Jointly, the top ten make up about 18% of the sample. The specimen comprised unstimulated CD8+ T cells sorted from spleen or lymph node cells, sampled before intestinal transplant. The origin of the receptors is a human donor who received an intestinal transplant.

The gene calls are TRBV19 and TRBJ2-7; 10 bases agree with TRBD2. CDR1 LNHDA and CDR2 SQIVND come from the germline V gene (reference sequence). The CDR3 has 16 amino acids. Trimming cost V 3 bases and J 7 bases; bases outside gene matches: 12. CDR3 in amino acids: CASSIRGVLAGEEQYF. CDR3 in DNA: TGTGCCAGTAGTATTCGAGGGGTTCTAGCGGGAGAGGAGCAGTACTTC. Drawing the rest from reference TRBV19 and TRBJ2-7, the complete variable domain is DGGITQSPKYLFRKEGQNVTLSCEQNLNHDAMYWYRQDPGQGLRLIYYSQIVNDFQKGDIAEGYSVSREKKESFPLTVTSAQKNPTAFYLCASSIRGVLAGEEQYFGPGTRLTVT.

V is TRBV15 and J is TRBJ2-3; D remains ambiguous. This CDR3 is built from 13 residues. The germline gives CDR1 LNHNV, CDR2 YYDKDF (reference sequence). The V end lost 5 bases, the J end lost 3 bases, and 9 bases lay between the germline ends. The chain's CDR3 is CATSRTKTDTQYF. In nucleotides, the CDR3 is TGTGCCACCAGCCGGACCAAGACAGATACGCAGTATTTT.

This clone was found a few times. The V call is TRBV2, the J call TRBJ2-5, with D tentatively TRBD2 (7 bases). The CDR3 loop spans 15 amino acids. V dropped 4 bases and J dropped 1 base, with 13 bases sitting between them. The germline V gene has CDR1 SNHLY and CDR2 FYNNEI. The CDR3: CASSVGRGLQETQYF. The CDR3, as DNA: TGTGCCAGCAGTGTAGGGCGGGGGCTCCAAGAGACCCAGTACTTC.

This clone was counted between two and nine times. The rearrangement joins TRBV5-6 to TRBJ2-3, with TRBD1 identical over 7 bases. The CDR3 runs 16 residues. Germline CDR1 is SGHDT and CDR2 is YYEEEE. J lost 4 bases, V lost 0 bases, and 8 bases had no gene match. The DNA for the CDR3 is TGTGCCAGCAGCTTGGGGGCAGGGGGTTATGCAGATACGCAGTATTTT. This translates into CASSLGAGGYADTQYF. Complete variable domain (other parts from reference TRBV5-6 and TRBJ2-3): DAGVTQSPTHLIKTRGQQVTLRCSPKSGHDTVSWYQQALGQGPQFIFQYYEEEERQRGNFPDRFSGHQFPNYSSELNVNALLLGDSALYLCASSLGAGGYADTQYFGPGTRLTVL.

The CDR3 here is CASSESQDGTDTQYF. CDR3 bases: TGTGCCAGCAGCGAATCCCAGGATGGCACAGATACGCAGTATTTT. The chain carries TRBV9 and TRBJ2-3; D unresolved. Germline CDR1 is SGDLS and CDR2 is YYNGEE. Trimming pared 3 bases from V and 1 base from J, leaving 12 bases between. The CDR3 runs to 15 residues.

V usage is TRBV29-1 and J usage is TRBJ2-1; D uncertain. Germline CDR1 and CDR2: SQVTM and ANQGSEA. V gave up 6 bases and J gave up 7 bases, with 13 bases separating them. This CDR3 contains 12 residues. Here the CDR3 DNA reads TGCAGCGTCATGTGGATCGAGAATGAGCAGTTCTTC. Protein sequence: CSVMWIENEQFF.

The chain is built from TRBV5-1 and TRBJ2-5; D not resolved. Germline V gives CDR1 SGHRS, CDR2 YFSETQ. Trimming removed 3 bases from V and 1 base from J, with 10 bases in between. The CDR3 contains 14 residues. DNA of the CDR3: TGCGCCAGCAGCTCCTGGACGGCCCAAGAGACCCAGTACTTC. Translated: CASSSWTAQETQYF.

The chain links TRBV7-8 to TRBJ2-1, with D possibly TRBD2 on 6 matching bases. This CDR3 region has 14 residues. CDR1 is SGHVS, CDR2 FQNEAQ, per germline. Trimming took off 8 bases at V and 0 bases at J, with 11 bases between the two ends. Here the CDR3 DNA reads TGTGCCAGCTCTAGCGTCAGCTCCTACAATGAGCAGTTCTTC. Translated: CASSSVSSYNEQFF. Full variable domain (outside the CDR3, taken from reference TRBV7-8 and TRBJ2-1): GAGVSQSPRYKVAKRGQDVALRCDPISGHVSLFWYQQALGQGPEFLTYFQNEAQLDKSGLPSDRFFAERPEGSVSTLKIQRTQQEDSAVYLCASSSVSSYNEQFFGPGTRLTVL.

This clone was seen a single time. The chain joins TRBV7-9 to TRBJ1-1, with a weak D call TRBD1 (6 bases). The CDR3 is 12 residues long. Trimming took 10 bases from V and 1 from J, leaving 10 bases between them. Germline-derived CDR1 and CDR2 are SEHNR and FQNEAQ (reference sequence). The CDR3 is CATSTGNTEAFF. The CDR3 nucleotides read TGTGCCACCTCGACAGGGAACACTGAAGCTTTCTTT.

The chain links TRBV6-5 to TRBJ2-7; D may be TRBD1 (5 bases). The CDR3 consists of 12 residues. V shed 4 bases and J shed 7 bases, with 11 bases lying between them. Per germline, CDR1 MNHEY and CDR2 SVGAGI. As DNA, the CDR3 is TGTGCCAGCAGTTTTGGGGCCGGAGAGCAGTACTTC. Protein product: CASSFGAGEQYF.

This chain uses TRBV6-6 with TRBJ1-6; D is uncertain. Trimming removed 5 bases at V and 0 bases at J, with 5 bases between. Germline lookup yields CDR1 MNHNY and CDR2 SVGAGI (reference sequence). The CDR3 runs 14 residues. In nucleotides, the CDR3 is TGTGCCAGCAGTCCCAGCTCCTATAATTCACCCCTCCACTTT. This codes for CASSPSSYNSPLHF.

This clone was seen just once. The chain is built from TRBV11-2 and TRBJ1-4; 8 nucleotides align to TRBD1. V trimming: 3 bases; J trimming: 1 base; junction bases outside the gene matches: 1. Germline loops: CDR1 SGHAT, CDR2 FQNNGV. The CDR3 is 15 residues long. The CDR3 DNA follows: TGTGCCAGCAGCTTCACAGGGGGAACTAATGAAAAACTGTTTTTT. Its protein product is CASSFTGGTNEKLFF.

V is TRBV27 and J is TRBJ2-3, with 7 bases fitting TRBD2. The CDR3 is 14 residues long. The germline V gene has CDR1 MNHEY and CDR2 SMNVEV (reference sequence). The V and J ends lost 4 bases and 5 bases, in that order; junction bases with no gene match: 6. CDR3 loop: CASSYGSGKDTQYF. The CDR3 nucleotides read TGTGCCAGCAGTTATGGCAGCGGGAAAGATACGCAGTATTTT.

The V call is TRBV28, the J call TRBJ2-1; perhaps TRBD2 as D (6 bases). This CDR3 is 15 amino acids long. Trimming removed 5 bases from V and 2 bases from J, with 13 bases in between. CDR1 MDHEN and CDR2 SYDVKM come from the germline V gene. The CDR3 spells CASSPQRTTYNEQFF. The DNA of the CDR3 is TGTGCCAGCAGTCCCCAGCGGACTACCTACAATGAGCAGTTCTTC.

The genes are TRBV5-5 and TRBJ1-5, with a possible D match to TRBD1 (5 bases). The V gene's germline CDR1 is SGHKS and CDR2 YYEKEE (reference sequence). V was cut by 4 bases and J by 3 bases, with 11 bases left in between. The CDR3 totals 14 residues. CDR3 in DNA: TGTGCCAGCAGCGAGGACATGAACAATCAGCCCCAGCATTTT. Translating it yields CASSEDMNNQPQHF.

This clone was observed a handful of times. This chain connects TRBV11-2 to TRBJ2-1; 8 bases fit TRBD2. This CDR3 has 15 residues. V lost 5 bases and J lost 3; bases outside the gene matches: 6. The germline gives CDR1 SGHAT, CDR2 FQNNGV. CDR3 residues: CASSGGTRDYNEQFF. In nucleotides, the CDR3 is TGTGCCAGCAGCGGCGGGACTAGGGACTACAATGAGCAGTTCTTC.

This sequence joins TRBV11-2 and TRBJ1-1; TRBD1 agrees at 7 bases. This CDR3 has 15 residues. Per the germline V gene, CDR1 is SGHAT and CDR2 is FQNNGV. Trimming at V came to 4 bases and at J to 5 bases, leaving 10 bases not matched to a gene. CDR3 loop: CASSSLTGMGTEAFF. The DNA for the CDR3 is TGTGCCAGCAGCTCCCTGACAGGGATGGGGACTGAAGCTTTCTTT. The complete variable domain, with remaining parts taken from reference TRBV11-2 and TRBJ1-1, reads EAGVAQSPRYKIIEKRQSVAFWCNPISGHATLYWYQQILGQGPKLLIQFQNNGVVDDSQLPKDRFSAERLKGVDSTLKIQPAKLEDSAVYLCASSSLTGMGTEAFFGQGTRLTVV.

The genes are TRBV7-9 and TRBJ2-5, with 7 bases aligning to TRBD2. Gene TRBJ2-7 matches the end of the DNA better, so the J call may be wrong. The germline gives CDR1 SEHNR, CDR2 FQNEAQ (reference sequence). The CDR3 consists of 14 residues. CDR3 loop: CASALSSGYYEQYF. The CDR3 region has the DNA TGTGCCAGCGCCCTTTCTAGCGGATACTACGAGCAGTACTTC.

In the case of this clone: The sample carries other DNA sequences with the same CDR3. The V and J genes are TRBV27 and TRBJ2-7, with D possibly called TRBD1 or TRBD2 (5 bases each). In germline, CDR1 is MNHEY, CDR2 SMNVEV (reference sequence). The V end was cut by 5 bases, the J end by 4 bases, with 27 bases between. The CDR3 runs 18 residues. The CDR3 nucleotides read TGTGCCAGCAGTGAGCTATCGGGGTTAGGGCAGGGTTGGTACGAGCAGTACTTC. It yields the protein CASSELSGLGQGWYEQYF.

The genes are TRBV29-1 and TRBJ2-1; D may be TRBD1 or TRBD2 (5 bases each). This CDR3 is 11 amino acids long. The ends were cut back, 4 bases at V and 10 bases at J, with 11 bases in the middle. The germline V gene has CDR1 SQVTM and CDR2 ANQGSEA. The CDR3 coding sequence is TGCAGCGTTGGGGGACGTCGAGAGCAGTTCTTC. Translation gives CSVGGRREQFF.

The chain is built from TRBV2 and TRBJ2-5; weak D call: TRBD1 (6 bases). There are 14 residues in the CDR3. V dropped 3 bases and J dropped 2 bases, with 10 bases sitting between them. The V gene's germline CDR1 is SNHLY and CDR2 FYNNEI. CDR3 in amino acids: CASSDWGPQETQYF. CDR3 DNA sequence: TGTGCCAGCAGTGATTGGGGGCCGCAAGAGACCCAGTACTTC.

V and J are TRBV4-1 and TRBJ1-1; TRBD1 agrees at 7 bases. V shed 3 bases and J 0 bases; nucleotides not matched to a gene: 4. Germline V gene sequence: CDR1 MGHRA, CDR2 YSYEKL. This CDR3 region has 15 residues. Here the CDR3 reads CASSQRQGLNTEAFF. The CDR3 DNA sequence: TGCGCCAGCAGCCAGCGACAGGGTTTGAACACTGAAGCTTTCTTT.

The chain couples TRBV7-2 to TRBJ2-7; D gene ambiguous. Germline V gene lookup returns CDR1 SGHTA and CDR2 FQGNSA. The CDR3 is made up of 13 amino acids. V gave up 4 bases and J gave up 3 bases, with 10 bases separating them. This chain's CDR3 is CASSSYSFYEQYF. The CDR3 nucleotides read TGTGCCAGCAGCTCATATTCATTCTACGAGCAGTACTTC.

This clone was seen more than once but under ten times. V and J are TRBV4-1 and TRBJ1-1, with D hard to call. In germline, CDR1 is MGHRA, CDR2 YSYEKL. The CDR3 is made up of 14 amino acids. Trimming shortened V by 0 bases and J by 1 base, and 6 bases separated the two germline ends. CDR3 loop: CASSQDGRNTEAFF. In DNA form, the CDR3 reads TGCGCCAGCAGCCAAGATGGACGGAACACTGAAGCTTTCTTT.

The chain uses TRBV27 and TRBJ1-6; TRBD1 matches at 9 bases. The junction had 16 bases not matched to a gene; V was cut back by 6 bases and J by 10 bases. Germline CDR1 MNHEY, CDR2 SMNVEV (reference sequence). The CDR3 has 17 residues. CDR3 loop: CASRPLGTGSLDSPLHF. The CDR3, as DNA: TGTGCCAGCAGACCCCTCGGGACAGGGTCCTTAGACTCACCCCTCCACTTT.

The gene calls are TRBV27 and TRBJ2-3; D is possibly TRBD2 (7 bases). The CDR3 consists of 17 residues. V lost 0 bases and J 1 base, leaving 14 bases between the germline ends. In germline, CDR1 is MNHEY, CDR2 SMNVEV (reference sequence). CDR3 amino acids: CASSLSSRGAGTDTQYF. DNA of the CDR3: TGTGCCAGCAGTTTATCTTCTCGGGGGGCAGGCACAGATACGCAGTATTTT.